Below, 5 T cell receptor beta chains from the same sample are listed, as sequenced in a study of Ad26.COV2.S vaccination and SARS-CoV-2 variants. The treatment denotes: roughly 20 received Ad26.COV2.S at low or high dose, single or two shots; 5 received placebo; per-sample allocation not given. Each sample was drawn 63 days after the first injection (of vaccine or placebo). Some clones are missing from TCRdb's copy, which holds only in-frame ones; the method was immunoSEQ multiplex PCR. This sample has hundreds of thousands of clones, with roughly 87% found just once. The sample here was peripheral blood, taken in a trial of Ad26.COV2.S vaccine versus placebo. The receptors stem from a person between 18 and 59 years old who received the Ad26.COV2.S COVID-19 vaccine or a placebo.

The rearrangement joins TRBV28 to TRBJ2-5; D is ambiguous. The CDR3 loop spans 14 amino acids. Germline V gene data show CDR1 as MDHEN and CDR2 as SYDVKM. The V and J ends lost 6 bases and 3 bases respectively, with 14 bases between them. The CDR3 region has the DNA TGTGCCAGCAGCCACTCAATGGGCGAAGAGACCCAGTACTTC. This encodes CASSHSMGEETQYF.

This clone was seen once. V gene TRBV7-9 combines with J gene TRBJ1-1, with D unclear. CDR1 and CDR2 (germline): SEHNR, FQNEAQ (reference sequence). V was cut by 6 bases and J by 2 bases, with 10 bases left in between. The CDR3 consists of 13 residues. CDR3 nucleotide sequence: TGTGCCAGCAGTTCCAATACAAACACTGAAGCTTTCTTT. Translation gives CASSSNTNTEAFF. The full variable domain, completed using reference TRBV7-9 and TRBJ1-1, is DTGVSQNPRHKITKRGQNVTFRCDPISEHNRLYWYRQTLGQGPEFLTYFQNEAQLEKSRLLSDRFSAERPKGSFSTLEIQRTEQGDSAMYLCASSSNTNTEAFFGQGTRLTVV.

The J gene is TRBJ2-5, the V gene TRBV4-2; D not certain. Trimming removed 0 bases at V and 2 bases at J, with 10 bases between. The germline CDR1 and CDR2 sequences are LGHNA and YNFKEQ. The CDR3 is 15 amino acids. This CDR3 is CASSQDMGRQETQYF. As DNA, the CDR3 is TGTGCCAGCAGCCAAGATATGGGTCGTCAAGAGACCCAGTACTTC.

Here the CDR3 reads CASSVALSATGAETF. The DNA of the CDR3 is TGTGCCAGCAGCGTAGCCCTCTCGGCCACAGGGGCGGAAACCTTC. V and J are TRBV9 and TRBJ1-2; 7 bases match TRBD1. Germline CDR1 reads SGDLS; CDR2 reads YYNGEE. With V trimmed by 0 bases and J by 14 bases, 16 bases remained unmatched. The CDR3 runs 15 residues.

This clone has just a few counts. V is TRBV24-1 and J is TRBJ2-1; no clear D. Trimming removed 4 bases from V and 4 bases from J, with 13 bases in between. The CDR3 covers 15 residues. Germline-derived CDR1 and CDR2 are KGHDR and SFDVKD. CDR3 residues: CATSDPTRVYNEQFF. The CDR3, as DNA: TGTGCCACCAGTGACCCAACTCGAGTGTACAATGAGCAGTTCTTC.